A single TCR beta chain is shown here with its context. Antigen unknown. The source of the sample is a study of CD8+ T cells in alopecia areata. Findings and limits, study-wide: Uncertainty about whether baseline CD8+ expansion is linked to response remains, with one nonresponder. While tofacitinib was given, many expanded lesional clones persisted in scalp and blood.

cDNA serving as the sequencing template came from extracted, reverse transcribed RNA. Method: immunoSEQ multiplex PCR; TCRdb's copy keeps in-frame clones and lacks some. The sample lists 60,000 to 85,000 clones, 25% to 30% seen once, with more than 12% in the top ten. Treatment described: oral pan-JAK inhibitor, 5-10 mg twice daily. With 4 bases removed from V and 3 bases from J, the gap between germline ends came to 10 bases. The CDR3 loop spans 13 amino acids. The germline V gene has CDR1 MNHEY and CDR2 SMNVEV (reference sequence). The sequence was collected from a human donor with alopecia areata. The rearrangement uses TRBV27 and TRBJ2-7, with D possibly matching TRBD1 (6 bases). This material consisted of CD8+ T cells sorted from blood, taken at week 4, from a patient treated with tofacitinib. CDR3 in amino acids: CASSYRDHYEQYF. CDR3 sequence (DNA): TGTGCCAGCAGTTACAGGGATCACTACGAGCAGTACTTC.